This entry lists 18 T cell receptor beta chains sequenced from one sample in a study of T cells in Graves' hyperthyroidism and ophthalmopathy (dated by TCRdb to between 2019 and 2020). The library came from multiplex PCR. For sequencing, an Illumina HiSeq 2000 was employed. TCR beta CDR3 regions were amplified from RNA transcripts. For the first round of RT-PCR on the TCR CDR3, the HTBI primer set was used together with the Qiagen OneStep RT-PCR kit. TCRdb took the public reads, trimmed them with fastp at Q25, ran MiXCR for clone calling and kept in-frame beta chains. Identical CDR3 protein sequences are pooled into one entry, listed with their most common genes and DNA. The sample profile shows about 560,000 distinct CDR3 sequences; around 17% of them were found once. Of the sample, 15% to 20% falls within the top ten clones. The sample comprised blood. Receptors originate from a woman aged 18-30 years with Graves' hyperthyroidism.

Details on this clonotype: This may be a read error, as it is one base from a much larger clone. The chain joins TRBV6-1 to TRBJ2-7, with 8 bases that match TRBD1. The J call is doubtful: the DNA matches TRBJ2-1 better. The CDR3 loop spans 13 amino acids. Germline lookup yields CDR1 MNHNS and CDR2 SASEGT. CDR3 loop: CASSVAGGYEQFF. CDR3 coding DNA: TGTGCCAGCAGTGTCGCAGGGGGCTACGAGCAGTTCTTC.

Note on this clonotype: A much larger clone is a single base away; this may be a read error. The chain has TRBV7-2 and TRBJ1-2, with D unclear. Germline CDR1 SGHTA, CDR2 FQGNSA. The CDR3 is 14 amino acids. The CDR3 DNA reads as TGTGCCAGCAGCTTAGCAGCAGATAACTATGGCCACACCTTC. Its protein is CASSLAADNYGHTF.

The gene calls are TRBV7-8 and TRBJ2-3; D could derive from TRBD1 or TRBD2 (5 bases each). V lost 7 bases, J lost 0 bases, and 14 bases lay in between. The CDR3 spans 15 residues. Germline V lookup: CDR1 SGHVS, CDR2 FQNEAQ. CDR3 DNA sequence: TGTGCCAGCACCATAGGGACGGGAAGCACAGATACGCAGTATTTT. The encoded protein is CASTIGTGSTDTQYF.

The chain is built from TRBV11-2 and TRBJ1-1; D is uncertain. V gave up 1 base and J gave up 3 bases, with 12 bases separating them. This CDR3 is built from 15 residues. Germline CDR1 reads SGHAT; CDR2 reads FQNNGV. The CDR3 DNA reads as TGTGCCAGCAGCTTAGTTCTTTCGGGAGACACTGAAGCTTTCTTT. Protein: CASSLVLSGDTEAFF.

The J gene is TRBJ2-5, the V gene TRBV20-1, with TRBD1 as a possible D gene (7 bases). V was shortened by 1 base and J by 5 bases, with 14 bases between the two germline ends. CDR3 size: 14 residues. Germline values: CDR1 DFQATT, CDR2 SNEGSKA (reference sequence). The CDR3 reads CSARGLRGEETQYF. Here the CDR3 DNA reads TGCAGTGCTAGAGGTCTCAGGGGGGAGGAGACCCAGTACTTC.

The J gene is TRBJ2-5, the V gene TRBV29-1, with D perhaps given as TRBD1 or TRBD2 (7 bases each). Trimming took 5 bases from V and 5 from J, leaving 18 bases between them. The V gene's germline CDR1 is SQVTM and CDR2 ANQGSEA. The CDR3 consists of 14 residues. CDR3 DNA: TGCAGCGTTTTCCGACAGGGACTACGGGAGACCCAGTACTTC. As protein: CSVFRQGLRETQYF.

This clonotype has a count of ten or more. The chain couples TRBV20-1 to TRBJ2-7; tentatively, D is TRBD1 (6 bases). With 0 bases removed from V and 0 bases from J, the gap between germline ends came to 9 bases. CDR3 length: 14 residues. Germline V lookup: CDR1 DFQATT, CDR2 SNEGSKA (reference sequence). The CDR3 loop reads CSARDQGISYEQYF. The CDR3 DNA follows: TGCAGTGCTAGAGATCAGGGGATCTCCTACGAGCAGTACTTC.

This clonotype occurred many times. The chain has TRBV13 and TRBJ2-3; either TRBD1 or TRBD2 may supply D (5 bases each). V lost 2 bases to trimming and J lost 8 bases, with 14 bases between them. This CDR3 has 14 amino acids. Germline V gene lookup returns CDR1 PRHDT and CDR2 FYEKMQ (reference sequence). The CDR3 bases are TGTGCCAGCAGCTTATCAGGCGAGGGGTTTACGCAGTATTTT. Its translation is CASSLSGEGFTQYF.

V gene TRBV29-1 combines with J gene TRBJ2-1; D is possibly TRBD2 (5 bases). The CDR3 is 15 residues long. CDR1 and CDR2 (germline): SQVTM, ANQGSEA. V was trimmed by 5 bases and J by 1 base, leaving 15 bases between them. CDR3: CSVLLRALSYNEQFF. DNA of the CDR3: TGCAGCGTTCTCCTGCGGGCTCTGTCCTACAATGAGCAGTTCTTC.

The sample holds many counts of this clonotype. V usage is TRBV6-1 and J usage is TRBJ2-2, with 7 bases lining up with TRBD1. CDR1 and CDR2 from the germline V gene are MNHNS and SASEGT. V shed 7 bases and J 7 bases; nucleotides not matched to a gene: 15. This CDR3 region has 16 residues. In DNA, the CDR3 is TGTGCCAGCAAACCCCCGGGACAGACTTTCGGCGGGGAGCTGTTTTTT. This sequence encodes CASKPPGQTFGGELFF.

The chain couples TRBV14 to TRBJ2-7; D not resolved. This CDR3 has 17 residues. Trimming pared 2 bases from V and 4 bases from J, leaving 21 bases between. In germline, CDR1 is SGHDN, CDR2 FVKESK. The CDR3 spells CASSQMSFAEPKYEQYF. The CDR3 DNA follows: TGTGCCAGCAGCCAAATGTCCTTTGCGGAGCCGAAATACGAGCAGTACTTC.

This clonotype was picked up many times. The chain recombines TRBV2 with TRBJ1-5; TRBD1 might be the D (5 bases). The CDR3 is made up of 15 amino acids. The ends were cut back, 3 bases at V and 2 bases at J, with 11 bases in the middle. The germline V gene encodes CDR1 SNHLY and CDR2 FYNNEI. In DNA, the CDR3 is TGTGCCAGCAGTGATAACGGGGCCGGCAATCAGCCCCAGCATTTT. This sequence encodes CASSDNGAGNQPQHF.

This clonotype was found many times. The gene calls are TRBV11-3 and TRBJ1-2, with a possible D match to TRBD1 (6 bases). The CDR3 runs to 14 residues. The V gene's germline CDR1 is SGHNT and CDR2 YENEEA. V was trimmed by 5 bases and J by 0 bases, leaving 10 bases between them. CDR3 protein: CASSPQGPNYGYTF. The CDR3 DNA reads as TGTGCCAGCAGCCCACAGGGACCTAACTATGGCTACACCTTC.

Ten or more counts support this clonotype. The chain joins TRBV29-1 to TRBJ2-5, with unresolved D. CDR3 length: 14 residues. Germline-derived CDR1 and CDR2 are SQVTM and ANQGSEA. Between the trimmed V and J ends, which lost 2 bases and 5 bases, there was a span of 15 bases. The CDR3 is CSVETLLPGETQYF. As DNA, the CDR3 is TGCAGCGTTGAAACGCTTCTGCCTGGGGAGACCCAGTACTTC.

This clonotype was detected only a few times. The V gene is TRBV4-1, the J gene TRBJ2-5, with D maybe TRBD2 (7 bases). CDR3 size: 16 residues. Trimming removed 4 bases from V and 4 bases from J, with 19 bases in between. Germline V gene sequence: CDR1 MGHRA, CDR2 YSYEKL. CDR3 bases: TGCGCCAGCAGCCCGCCGGCAGGGAGGGGGATAGAGACCCAGTACTTC. Protein: CASSPPAGRGIETQYF.

In this sample, this clonotype turned up many times. The chain uses TRBV7-8 and TRBJ2-7; maybe TRBD1 (5 bases). The germline CDR1 and CDR2 sequences are SGHVS and FQNEAQ. Trimming pared 5 bases from V and 4 bases from J, leaving 15 bases between. The CDR3 totals 14 residues. The CDR3 DNA is TGTGCCAGCAGCCGACAGCACTCGGCGTACGAGCAGTACTTC. It specifies CASSRQHSAYEQYF.

Points on this clonotype: A read error is likely, as this CDR3 ends without the conserved phenylalanine or tryptophan. V usage is TRBV12-3 or TRBV12-4 and J usage is TRBJ2-5, with D maybe TRBD1 (5 bases). This CDR3 spans 14 amino acids. V was clipped by 0 bases and J by 1 base, with 6 bases between them. The CDR3 DNA reads as TGTGCCAGCAGTTTAGCACAGGCCCAAGAGACCCAGTACCTC. Amino acids: CASSLAQAQETQYL.

This chain links TRBV5-8 with TRBJ2-2, with TRBD2 matching over 9 bases. This CDR3 contains 18 residues. V lost 4 bases and J lost 7; bases outside the gene matches: 17. Germline assignment: CDR1 SGHTS and CDR2 YDEGEE. The CDR3 region is CASSTPPGLALSSGELFF. The CDR3 DNA reads as TGTGCCAGCAGCACGCCACCGGGACTAGCTCTCTCGAGCGGGGAGCTGTTTTTT.